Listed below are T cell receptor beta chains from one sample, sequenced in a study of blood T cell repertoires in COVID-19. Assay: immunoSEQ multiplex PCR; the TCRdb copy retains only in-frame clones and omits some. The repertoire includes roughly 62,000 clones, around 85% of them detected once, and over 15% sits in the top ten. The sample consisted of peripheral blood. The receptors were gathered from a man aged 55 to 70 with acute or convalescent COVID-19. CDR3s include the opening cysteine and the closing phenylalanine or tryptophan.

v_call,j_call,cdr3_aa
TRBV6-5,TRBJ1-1,CASSREGTVYTEAFF
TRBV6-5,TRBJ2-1,CAAASGYNEQFF
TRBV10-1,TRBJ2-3,CASSLASPADTQYF
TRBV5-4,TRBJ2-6,CASSVQATGANVLTF
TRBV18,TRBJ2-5,CASSPIAGGKETQYF
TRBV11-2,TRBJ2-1,CASSSLIRTGGSEQFF
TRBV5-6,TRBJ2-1,CASSFPGGSGNEQFF
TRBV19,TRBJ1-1,CASSILAGSEAFF
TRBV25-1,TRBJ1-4,CASSDQLLFTEKLFF
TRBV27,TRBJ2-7,CASSSRQGWYEQYF
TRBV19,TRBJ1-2,CASIQGQYPGYGYTF
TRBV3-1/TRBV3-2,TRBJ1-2,CASSQDPRGNYGYTF
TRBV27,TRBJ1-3,CASSLTGLGGNTIYF
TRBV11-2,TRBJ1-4,CASSLRGLGLFF
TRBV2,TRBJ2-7,CASSRHLPAEQYF
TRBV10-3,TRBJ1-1,CAIATYLNTEAFF
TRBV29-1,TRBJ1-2,CSFRGVGGSYGYTF
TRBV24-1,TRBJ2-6,CATSDSRRKRSSGANVLTF
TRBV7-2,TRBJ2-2,CASSRARASTGELFF
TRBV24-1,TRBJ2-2,CATSEETGGVRTGELFF
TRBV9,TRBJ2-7,CASSVDMGLYEQYF
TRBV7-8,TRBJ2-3,CASSLAPWGTSTDTQYF
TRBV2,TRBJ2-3,CARVRVRTDTQYF
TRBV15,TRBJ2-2,CATSRGRVRYTGELFF
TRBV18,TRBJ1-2,CASSPGDTYGYTF
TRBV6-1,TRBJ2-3,CASSERLAGWVGSTDTQYF
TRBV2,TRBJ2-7,CASSEFVTGFEQYF
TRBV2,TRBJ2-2,CASSETGGSGELFF
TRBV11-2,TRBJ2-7,CASSLVAVAYEQYF
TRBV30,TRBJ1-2,CAWSVIQGASGYTF
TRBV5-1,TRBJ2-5,CASSFPGMETQYF
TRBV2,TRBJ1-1,CASSEFREAFF
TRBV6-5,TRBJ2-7,CASSYGGGVAYEQYF
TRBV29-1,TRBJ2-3,CSVEDGVAGAPDTQYF
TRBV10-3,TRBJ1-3,CAISVDGASGNTIYF
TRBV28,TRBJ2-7,CASIGTGALLAYEQYF
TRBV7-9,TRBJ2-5,CASSYTGQSQETQYF
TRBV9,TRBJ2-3,CASSPPGGGPADTQYF
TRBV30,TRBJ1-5,CAWSDTIQGQPQHF